The 4 T cell receptor beta chains listed next were all sequenced from one sample in a study of regulatory T cells in long-lasting Graves disease. Construction of TCR beta libraries relied on iRepertoire HTBI primers and on Arm-PCR targeting CDR3 regions. One entry per CDR3 protein results from TCRdb running MiXCR on the multiplex PCR reads. The sample includes about 440,000 distinct CDR3 sequences, about 16% seen only once; the top ten take roughly a tenth. Time point in this sample: newly diagnosed GD, antithyroid drugs for less than 3 months. The authors made the TCR library using RNA they extracted from PBMCs. These data also featured in a second study, about T cells in Graves' hyperthyroidism and ophthalmopathy.

Sequences were derived from peripheral blood mononuclear cells (PBMCs), sampled at new diagnosis, from a patient treated with antithyroid drugs. The source of these receptors is a woman aged 25 to 39 with Graves disease.

The rearrangement joins TRBV20-1 to TRBJ1-6; D is perhaps TRBD1 (5 bases). The V end lost 6 bases, the J end lost 8 bases, and 14 bases lay between the germline ends. The germline V gene has CDR1 DFQATT and CDR2 SNEGSKA (reference sequence). This CDR3 is 13 amino acids long. CDR3 coding DNA: TGCAGTGCCAGCGGGGGGACGGATTCACCCCTCCACTTT. It is translated as CSASGGTDSPLHF.

In the case of this clonotype: This may be a read error: a much more frequent sequence differs by one nucleotide. The chain employs TRBV5-1 and TRBJ2-5; D not resolved. This CDR3 is 14 amino acids long. V was trimmed by 0 bases and J by 11 bases, leaving 17 bases between them. Germline V lookup: CDR1 SGHRS, CDR2 YFSETQ. The CDR3 DNA follows: TGCGCCAGCAGCTTGGGAGCTGCAAGCAATGAGCAGTACTTC. It codes for CASSLGAASNEQYF. Full variable domain (outside the CDR3, taken from reference TRBV5-1 and TRBJ2-5): KAGVTQTPRYLIKTRGQQVTLSCSPISGHRSVSWYQQTPGQGLQFLFEYFSETQRNKGNFPGRFSGRQFSNSRSEMNVSTLELGDSALYLCASSLGAASNEQYFGPGTRLLVL.

This clonotype has at least ten counts. V is TRBV11-1 and J is TRBJ1-1; perhaps TRBD1 as D (6 bases). Germline V lookup: CDR1 SGHAT, CDR2 FQDESV (reference sequence). This CDR3 region has 13 residues. Trimming removed 9 bases at V and 6 bases at J, with 17 bases between. The CDR3 DNA is TGTGCCAGTAAAGGACAGCGGGACCCTGAAGCTTTCTTT. Translating gives CASKGQRDPEAFF. Full variable domain (outside the CDR3, taken from reference TRBV11-1 and TRBJ1-1): EAEVAQSPRYKITEKSQAVAFWCDPISGHATLYWYRQILGQGPELLVQFQDESVVDDSQLPKDRFSAERLKGVDSTLKIQPAELGDSAMYLCASKGQRDPEAFFGQGTRLTVV.

This clonotype was counted between two and nine times. The genes are TRBV15 and TRBJ2-7, with D unresolved. In germline, CDR1 is LNHNV, CDR2 YYDKDF (reference sequence). The CDR3 loop spans 14 amino acids. V shed 0 bases and J shed 5 bases, with 11 bases lying between them. Here the CDR3 DNA reads TGTGCCACCAGCAGAGAAGGTACTAAGAACGAGCAGTACTTC. This translates into CATSREGTKNEQYF.